This is a list of T cell receptor beta chains from one sample in a study of beta chain features in type 1 diabetes. Assay used: immunoSEQ multiplex PCR; TCRdb lists only in-frame clones, some missing. The sample contains 350,000 to 400,000 clones, more than 12% of which appear only once. Sequencing input: naive CD4+ T cells from blood. The receptor source for this set is a woman younger than 30 in good health. Both conserved end residues are part of each CDR3. A D gene is named only where the DNA matches it firmly. Only part of the rows carry a size: once, few, many, or a class if the clone is expanded.

>TRBV7-2|TRBJ1-5|few|.
CASSPGRGWQPQHF
TGTGCCAGCAGTCCCGGGAGGGGGTGGCAGCCCCAGCATTTT
>TRBV30|TRBJ1-1|few|.
CAWTQVNTEAFF
TGTGCCTGGACGCAGGTGAACACTGAAGCTTTCTTT
>TRBV29-1|TRBJ1-2|.|TRBD1
CSPDRGGYTF
TGCAGCCCGGACAGGGGCGGCTACACCTTC
>TRBV4-3|TRBJ2-2|few|.
CASSQAYSPNTGELFF
TGCGCCAGCAGCCAAGCTTATTCCCCCAACACCGGGGAGCTGTTTTTT
>TRBV30|TRBJ2-5|.|.
CAWSVHNQETQYF
TGTGCCTGGAGTGTACACAACCAAGAGACCCAGTACTTC
>TRBV20-1|TRBJ2-1|few|.
CSALPRNEQFF
TGCAGTGCTCTACCACGCAATGAGCAGTTCTTC
>TRBV7-2|TRBJ2-5|.|TRBD2
CASSSPRGAETQYF
TGTGCCAGCAGCTCCCCGCGGGGGGCAGAGACCCAGTACTTC
>TRBV4-2|TRBJ2-7|few|TRBD1
CASSQRLGDRGYEQYF
TGTGCCAGCAGCCAAAGGTTAGGGGACAGGGGCTACGAGCAGTACTTC
>TRBV25-1|TRBJ1-1|few|.
CASSEVSSGNTEAFF
TGTGCCAGCAGTGAAGTCTCGAGCGGAAACACTGAAGCTTTCTTT
>TRBV30|TRBJ2-1|few|TRBD2
CAWTGLAGSEQFF
TGTGCCTGGACAGGACTAGCGGGGAGTGAGCAGTTCTTC
>TRBV28|TRBJ1-1|.|TRBD1
CATVTGPNTEAFF
TGTGCCACCGTGACAGGGCCCAACACTGAAGCTTTCTTT
>TRBV14|TRBJ2-7|few|.
CASSRLQGNSYEQYF
TGTGCCAGCAGCCGGCTGCAGGGGAACTCCTACGAGCAGTACTTC
>TRBV30|TRBJ1-2|few|TRBD1
CAWSRTGTDGYTF
TGTGCCTGGAGTAGGACCGGGACAGATGGCTACACCTTC
>TRBV11-2|TRBJ1-2|.|.
CASRPALGGYGYTF
TGTGCCAGCAGACCCGCTTTGGGGGGCTATGGCTACACCTTC
>TRBV6-5|TRBJ2-7|.|TRBD1
CASSADRASYEQYF
TGTGCCAGCAGTGCCGACAGGGCGAGCTACGAGCAGTACTTC
>TRBV18|TRBJ2-2|.|TRBD2
CASSPSAGGTNTGELFF
TGTGCCAGCTCACCCTCAGCCGGGGGGACGAACACCGGGGAGCTGTTTTTT
>TRBV27|TRBJ1-1|.|.
CASSLREMNTEAFF
TGTGCCAGCAGTTTACGGGAAATGAACACTGAAGCTTTCTTT
>TRBV4-1|TRBJ2-4|.|TRBD1
CASRETGLAKNIQYF
TGCGCCAGCAGAGAGACAGGGTTAGCCAAAAACATTCAGTACTTC
>TRBV14|TRBJ1-1|few|TRBD1
CASSPRTGGFRNTEAFF
TGTGCCAGCAGCCCTAGGACAGGGGGCTTCCGAAACACTGAAGCTTTCTTT
>TRBV5-1|TRBJ1-4|.|TRBD1
CASSLTDRGAKLFF
TGCGCCAGCAGCTTGACGGACAGGGGTGCAAAACTGTTTTTT
>TRBV5-1|TRBJ2-7|.|TRBD2
CASSLVIAGKKEQYF
TGCGCCAGCAGCTTGGTTATAGCGGGAAAGAAGGAGCAGTACTTC
>TRBV30|TRBJ2-7|.|.
CAWAPGSAGEQYF
TGTGCCTGGGCCCCCGGGAGTGCGGGGGAGCAGTACTTC
>TRBV30|TRBJ2-4|few|.
CAWRELALIAKNIQYF
TGTGCCTGGAGGGAACTAGCTCTCATAGCCAAAAACATTCAGTACTTC
>TRBV7-3|TRBJ2-5|.|TRBD2
CASSLLAGGRETQYF
TGTGCCAGCAGCCTCCTAGCGGGAGGGAGAGAGACCCAGTACTTC
>TRBV11-2|TRBJ1-1|.|.
CASSLEGVGAFF
TGTGCCAGCAGCTTAGAGGGAGTCGGAGCTTTCTTT
>TRBV10-3|TRBJ2-7|few|TRBD2
CAISDSGSSYEQYF
TGTGCCATCAGTGATAGCGGGAGCTCCTACGAGCAGTACTTC
>TRBV11-2|TRBJ2-1|few|TRBD1
CASSLAGTGGYNEQFF
TGTGCCAGCAGCTTAGCCGGGACAGGGGGTTACAATGAGCAGTTCTTC
>TRBV5-1|TRBJ2-6|few|.
CASSFPGQGSGANVLTF
TGCGCCAGCAGCTTCCCGGGCCAGGGTTCTGGGGCCAACGTCCTGACTTTC
>TRBV5-1|TRBJ2-7|.|TRBD2
CASSLSGNYEQYF
TGCGCCAGCAGCTTAAGCGGGAACTACGAGCAGTACTTC
>TRBV29-1|TRBJ1-2|.|.
CSANLQGGNYGYTF
TGCAGCGCCAACCTCCAGGGTGGAAACTATGGCTACACCTTC
>TRBV30|TRBJ2-5|.|TRBD1
CAWGTGDQETQYF
TGTGCCTGGGGCACAGGGGACCAAGAGACCCAGTACTTC
>TRBV7-2|TRBJ1-3|few|.
CASSLRTVGLSGNTIYF
TGTGCCAGCAGCCTAAGGACGGTGGGGCTCTCTGGAAACACCATATATTTT
>TRBV7-9|TRBJ1-2|.|.
CASIETTANYGYTF
TGTGCCAGCATCGAGACAACCGCTAACTATGGCTACACCTTC
>TRBV4-3|TRBJ2-3|.|TRBD2
CASSSLAGADTQYF
TGCGCCAGCAGCTCCCTAGCGGGAGCAGATACGCAGTATTTT
>TRBV30|TRBJ2-1|.|.
CAWSVPGLPYNEQFF
TGTGCCTGGAGTGTCCCCGGACTGCCCTACAATGAGCAGTTCTTC
>TRBV30|TRBJ1-5|few|.
CAWAGQTYQPQHF
TGTGCCTGGGCAGGACAGACCTATCAGCCCCAGCATTTT
>TRBV27|TRBJ2-7|.|.
CASSFQYSYEQYF
TGTGCCAGCAGTTTTCAGTACTCCTACGAGCAGTACTTC
>TRBV4-2|TRBJ2-5|few|.
CASSQDPSSARRGETQYF
TGTGCCAGCAGCCAAGACCCCTCTAGCGCAAGGAGGGGAGAGACCCAGTACTTC
>TRBV28|TRBJ1-5|few|.
CASSFPDSQPQHF
TGTGCCAGCAGTTTCCCGGACAGTCAGCCCCAGCATTTT
>TRBV28|TRBJ2-1|.|.
CASSHVQGSYNEQFF
TGTGCCAGCAGTCACGTACAGGGTTCCTACAATGAGCAGTTCTTC
>TRBV29-1|TRBJ1-1|.|TRBD1
CSGHRGGTEAFF
TGCAGCGGCCACAGGGGGGGCACTGAAGCTTTCTTT